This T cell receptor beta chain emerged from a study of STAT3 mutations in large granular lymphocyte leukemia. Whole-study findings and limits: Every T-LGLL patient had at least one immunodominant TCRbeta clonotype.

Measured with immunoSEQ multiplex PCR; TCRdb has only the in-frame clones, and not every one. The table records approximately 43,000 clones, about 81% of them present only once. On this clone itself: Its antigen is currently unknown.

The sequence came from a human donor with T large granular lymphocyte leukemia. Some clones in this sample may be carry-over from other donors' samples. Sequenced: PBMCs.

CDR3 in DNA: TGTGCCTGTTCGTTTCTGGACTTGAATTCACCCCTCCACTTT. Its protein is CACSFLDLNSPLHF. The genes are TRBV30 and TRBJ1-6; D is unresolved. Germline CDR1 is GTSNPN and CDR2 is SVGIG (reference sequence). This CDR3 spans 14 amino acids. V was pared by 6 bases and J by 7 bases, with 16 bases between.